The 21 T cell receptor beta chains in this list originate from one sample, sequenced in a study of cytomegalovirus exposure and HLA in healthy donors. The PCR contained 60 Vbeta and 13 Jbeta primers. The data were produced by immunoSEQ multiplex PCR, yet TCRdb's version contains in-frame clones alone and is incomplete. The sample has approximately 76,000 clones; roughly 85% are singletons. What was sequenced was PBMCs. The source is a man younger than 45 in good health and CMV-seronegative.

The sample holds a few counts of this clone. The CDR3 loop reads CASSVDRAQPQHF. DNA for the CDR3: TGTGCCAGCAGCGTGGACAGGGCTCAGCCCCAGCATTTT. The chain uses TRBV5-6 and TRBJ1-5, with 8 bases identical to TRBD1. Looked up from germline, CDR1 is SGHDT and CDR2 is YYEEEE. V dropped 4 bases and J dropped 6; count of bases not matched to a gene: 3. The length of the CDR3 is 13 residues.

The chain couples TRBV25-1 to TRBJ2-7, with 7 bases identical to TRBD1. V lost 3 bases, J lost 6 bases, and 5 bases stayed unmatched. The CDR3 is made up of 13 amino acids. Per the germline V gene, CDR1 is MGHDK and CDR2 is SYGVNS. The CDR3 loop reads CASSDDRVGEQYF. CDR3 coding DNA: TGTGCCAGCAGTGACGACAGGGTCGGCGAGCAGTACTTC.

The chain uses TRBV21-1 and TRBJ1-1. TRBV21-1 is listed as a pseudogene. This CDR3 comprises 19 residues. CDR3 residues: CASSKDRGRRTPMNTEAFF. CDR3 sequence (DNA): TGTGCCAGCAGCAAGGATAGAGGGCGAAGAACCCCTATGAACACTGAAGCTTTCTTT.

The chain employs TRBV25-1 and TRBJ2-7; 7 nucleotides agree with TRBD1. Losses at the gene ends were 4 bases for V and 6 bases for J; bases not matched to a gene: 6. This CDR3 comprises 13 residues. Germline V lookup: CDR1 MGHDK, CDR2 SYGVNS. The DNA for the CDR3 is TGTGCCAGCAGTGGACAGGGATTATCCGAGCAGTACTTC. It translates to CASSGQGLSEQYF.

This sequence joins TRBV6-6 and TRBJ1-3, with 9 positions matching TRBD1. The CDR3 spans 15 residues. In germline, CDR1 is MNHNY, CDR2 SVGAGI (reference sequence). V was clipped by 7 bases and J by 4 bases; unmatched bases: 8. CDR3 sequence reads: CASTNQGTGGNTIYF. CDR3 sequence (DNA): TGTGCCAGCACCAACCAAGGGACAGGGGGAAACACCATATATTTT.

A few counts support this clone. This sequence joins TRBV25-1 and TRBJ2-1, with TRBD2 identical over 8 bases. The CDR3 extends over 15 amino acids. The germline V gene encodes CDR1 MGHDK and CDR2 SYGVNS. After removal of 3 bases from V and 6 bases from J, the junction contained 7 bases not matched to a gene. This CDR3 is CASSDSAGVVNEQFF. DNA of the CDR3: TGTGCCAGCAGTGATTCAGCGGGAGTAGTCAATGAGCAGTTCTTC.

The J gene is TRBJ2-5, the V gene TRBV6-5; D perhaps matches TRBD1 (6 bases). Gene TRBJ2-7 matches the end of the DNA better, so the J call may be wrong. The germline V gene encodes CDR1 MNHEY and CDR2 SVGAGI. This CDR3 has 15 residues. CDR3 bases: TGTGCCAGCAGTTTCCGACAGGCCCGCTCCTACGAGCAGTACTTC. It codes for CASSFRQARSYEQYF.

The chain recombines TRBV5-1 with TRBJ2-7; a possible D gene is TRBD2 (5 bases). V was cut by 3 bases and J by 6 bases, with 16 bases left in between. CDR1 and CDR2 from the germline V gene are SGHRS and YFSETQ. CDR3 length: 14 amino acids. CDR3 DNA sequence: TGCGCCAGCAGCTCCGGAGGCGCCTTGGCCGAGCAGTACTTC. This codes for CASSSGGALAEQYF.

V is TRBV30 and J is TRBJ1-5; weak D call: TRBD1 (6 bases). The CDR3 is made up of 17 amino acids. CDR1 GTSNPN and CDR2 SVGIG come from the germline V gene (reference sequence). DNA for the CDR3: TGTGCGCTGGATGTAGGACAGACCCTCGATAGCAATCAGCCCCAGCATTTT. Its translation: CALDVGQTLDSNQPQHF.

CDR3 in DNA: TGTGCCAGCAGCCCTAGTGGCAGGGGGAGTGGATTTATGTCCTACGAGCAGTACTTC. Translated, it gives CASSPSGRGSGFMSYEQYF. The chain couples TRBV7-2 to TRBJ2-5, with 7 nucleotides matching TRBD1. The J call may be incorrect, as the DNA end agrees better with TRBJ2-7. Germline V CDR1 and CDR2: SGHTA, FQGNSA. CDR3 size: 19 residues.

The chain links TRBV4-2 to TRBJ2-3; 8 bases are shared with TRBD2. The CDR3 consists of 15 residues. CDR1 is LGHNA and CDR2 is YNFKEQ in the germline V gene. The ends lost 1 base at V and 2 bases at J; junction bases unmatched: 2. CDR3 protein: CASSQAAGDTDTQYF. CDR3 sequence (DNA): TGTGCCAGCAGCCAAGCAGCGGGAGACACAGATACGCAGTATTTT.

The rearrangement links TRBV27 to TRBJ2-7, with 8 bases that match TRBD2. The CDR3 loop spans 14 amino acids. The J segment lost 7 bases and the V segment lost 2 bases, leaving 7 bases of the junction unmatched. The germline V gene encodes CDR1 MNHEY and CDR2 SMNVEV (reference sequence). CDR3 sequence reads: CASSLKGLVNEQYF. The DNA for the CDR3 is TGTGCCAGCAGTTTAAAGGGACTAGTAAATGAGCAGTACTTC.

Points on this clone: One end of the junction does not line up with germline, which may come from a read error. This rearrangement joins TRBV7-9 to TRBJ2-5; 8 bases fit TRBD1. CDR3 length: 14 residues. The germline gives CDR1 SEHNR, CDR2 FQNEAQ (reference sequence). CDR3 loop: CSSSRGQGEETQYF. The CDR3 DNA follows: TGTTCCAGCAGCAGAGGACAGGGTGAAGAGACCCAGTACTTC.

The V and J genes are TRBV5-1 and TRBJ2-7, with 11 bases fitting TRBD1. With V trimmed by 0 bases and J by 5 bases, 4 bases remained unmatched. CDR1 and CDR2 (germline): SGHRS, YFSETQ. The CDR3 has 15 amino acids. The CDR3 region is CASSLGTGGGDEQYF. CDR3 bases: TGCGCCAGCAGCTTGGGGACAGGGGGCGGGGACGAGCAGTACTTC.

This sequence joins TRBV5-6 and TRBJ2-1, with 7 bases fitting TRBD2. Per the germline V gene, CDR1 is SGHDT and CDR2 is YYEEEE. J was trimmed by 9 bases and V by 4 bases; bases with no gene match: 10. The CDR3 is 14 residues long. The CDR3 is CASSGGGSTAEQFF. For the CDR3, the DNA is TGTGCCAGCAGCGGGGGGGGTAGTACGGCTGAGCAGTTCTTC.

The chain links TRBV9 to TRBJ1-4; 8 nucleotides match TRBD1. The germline V gene encodes CDR1 SGDLS and CDR2 YYNGEE. The CDR3 has 16 amino acids. V lost 3 bases to trimming and J lost 3 bases; unmatched junction nucleotides: 7. The CDR3 loop reads CASSATGGTSNEKLFF. CDR3 coding DNA: TGTGCCAGCAGCGCTACAGGGGGTACTTCTAATGAAAAACTGTTTTTT.

This clone was detected a few times. The chain links TRBV2 to TRBJ1-4; 7 nucleotides match TRBD1. The ends lost 7 bases at V and 4 bases at J; junction bases unmatched: 6. Germline assignment: CDR1 SNHLY and CDR2 FYNNEI. The CDR3 extends over 14 amino acids. The CDR3 sequence: CASKLGTVNEKLFF. CDR3 coding DNA: TGTGCCAGCAAACTAGGGACAGTTAATGAAAAACTGTTTTTT.

V is TRBV6-1 and J is TRBJ1-5; no firm D call. This CDR3 region has 15 residues. The V end lost 4 bases, the J end lost 0 bases, and 10 bases lay between the germline ends. CDR1 MNHNS and CDR2 SASEGT come from the germline V gene. DNA of the CDR3: TGTGCCAGCAGTGGAGGGCCCTATAGCAATCAGCCCCAGCATTTT. Amino acids: CASSGGPYSNQPQHF.

The J gene is TRBJ2-7, the V gene TRBV5-1; TRBD1 agrees at 9 bases. Germline assignment: CDR1 SGHRS and CDR2 YFSETQ. With V trimmed by 3 bases and J by 3 bases, 7 bases remained unmatched. This CDR3 spans 15 amino acids. In DNA, the CDR3 is TGCGCCAGCAGCTATACGACAGGGGGGGACTACGAGCAGTACTTC. Protein sequence: CASSYTTGGDYEQYF.

The rearrangement links TRBV11-2 to TRBJ2-1, with a possible D match to TRBD2 (6 bases). The CDR3 has 13 residues. Germline-derived CDR1 and CDR2 are SGHAT and FQNNGV. V gave up 7 bases and J gave up 6 bases, with 13 bases separating them. The CDR3 is CASTPSEPNEQFF. The CDR3 DNA follows: TGTGCCAGCACCCCTAGCGAACCCAATGAGCAGTTCTTC.

The chain is built from TRBV5-8 and TRBJ2-7; 9 nucleotides agree with TRBD1. J lost 3 bases, V lost 0 bases, and 4 bases had no gene match. CDR3 length equals 15 residues. Germline loops: CDR1 SGHTS, CDR2 YDEGEE. The CDR3 loop reads CASSLVGQGNYEQYF. DNA for the CDR3: TGTGCCAGCAGCTTGGTGGGACAGGGAAACTACGAGCAGTACTTC.